The rows below give T cell receptor beta chains drawn from one sample of a study of blood T cell repertoires in COVID-19. The table came from immunoSEQ multiplex PCR; TCRdb's copy has only in-frame clones and leaves some out. The profile shows 200,000 to 250,000 clones, 80% to 85% of them singletons. Specimen: peripheral blood. These receptors all come from a man under 40 with active or convalescent COVID-19. The CDR3 runs from the conserved cysteine through the conserved F or W. The D gene is left open where the match is weak. Part of the rows lack a size; the others show once, few, many or a class for expanded clones.

D gene: TRBD1; J gene: TRBJ2-7; clone size: .; V gene: TRBV5-1; CDR3 DNA: TGCGCCAGCAGCTCCGGACAGGGTTTCTACGAGCAGTACTTC; CDR3 protein: CASSSGQGFYEQYF
D gene: TRBD1; J gene: TRBJ1-5; clone size: .; V gene: TRBV6-5; CDR3 DNA: TGTGCCAGCCAACAGGGGGCAGGACAGCCCCAGCATTTT; CDR3 protein: CASQQGAGQPQHF
D gene: .; J gene: TRBJ2-4; clone size: .; V gene: TRBV12-3/TRBV12-4; CDR3 DNA: TGTGCCAGCGGAACAGGGAACATTCAGTACTTC; CDR3 protein: CASGTGNIQYF
D gene: .; J gene: TRBJ1-2; clone size: .; V gene: TRBV18; CDR3 DNA: TGTGCCAGCTCACCCGGCCGGAGGGGCCATGGCTACACCTTC; CDR3 protein: CASSPGRRGHGYTF
D gene: .; J gene: TRBJ2-6; clone size: .; V gene: TRBV28; CDR3 DNA: TGTGCCAGCAGCCCCCAGGGGGGCTCTGGGGCCAACGTCCTGACTTTC; CDR3 protein: CASSPQGGSGANVLTF
D gene: TRBD2; J gene: TRBJ2-1; clone size: .; V gene: TRBV6-5; CDR3 DNA: TGTGCCAGCAGTACGGGAGGTTCCGAGCAGTTCTTC; CDR3 protein: CASSTGGSEQFF
D gene: TRBD2; J gene: TRBJ2-7; clone size: .; V gene: TRBV24-1; CDR3 DNA: TGTGCCACCAGTGATATAGCGGGAGGCGGGTACGAGCAGTACTTC; CDR3 protein: CATSDIAGGGYEQYF
D gene: .; J gene: TRBJ1-6; clone size: .; V gene: TRBV28; CDR3 DNA: TGTGCCAGCAGTCGCGGGGTTTTCTCCTATAATTCACCCCTCCACTTT; CDR3 protein: CASSRGVFSYNSPLHF
D gene: .; J gene: TRBJ2-7; clone size: .; V gene: TRBV28; CDR3 DNA: TGTGCCAGCAAGGGGCTCAAGCTGTACGAGCAGTACTTC; CDR3 protein: CASKGLKLYEQYF
D gene: .; J gene: TRBJ2-5; clone size: few; V gene: TRBV9; CDR3 DNA: TGTGCCAGCAGCGCCGGGACAATCCAAGAGACCCAGTACTTC; CDR3 protein: CASSAGTIQETQYF
D gene: TRBD2; J gene: TRBJ2-1; clone size: once; V gene: TRBV28; CDR3 DNA: TGTGCCAGCAGAGGAGCGGGAGGCCCCCCGGCTGAGCAGTTCTTC; CDR3 protein: CASRGAGGPPAEQFF
D gene: .; J gene: TRBJ2-4; clone size: .; V gene: TRBV18; CDR3 DNA: TGTGCCAGCTCACCGGCGGGAGCCAAAAACATTCAGTACTTC; CDR3 protein: CASSPAGAKNIQYF
D gene: .; J gene: TRBJ2-6; clone size: .; V gene: TRBV7-2; CDR3 DNA: TGTGCCAGCAGCTTAACCCGACTCGTCTCTGGGGCCAACGTCCTGACTTTC; CDR3 protein: CASSLTRLVSGANVLTF
D gene: TRBD2; J gene: TRBJ2-1; clone size: .; V gene: TRBV9; CDR3 DNA: TGTGCCAGCAGCCCACTCGGGGGGGGGTTCTACAATGAGCAGTTCTTC; CDR3 protein: CASSPLGGGFYNEQFF
D gene: .; J gene: TRBJ1-2; clone size: .; V gene: TRBV4-2; CDR3 DNA: TGTGCCAGCAGCCAAGAATTGGCCCGCGGCCAGGGGGGCTACACCTTC; CDR3 protein: CASSQELARGQGGYTF
D gene: TRBD1; J gene: TRBJ1-1; clone size: .; V gene: TRBV5-4; CDR3 DNA: TGTGCCAGCAGCGGGGAGTCCCGGGACAGGGTTTGGACTGAAGCTTTCTTT; CDR3 protein: CASSGESRDRVWTEAFF
D gene: .; J gene: TRBJ1-2; clone size: .; V gene: TRBV28; CDR3 DNA: TGTGCCAGTGCAGGGAACTATGGCTACACCTTC; CDR3 protein: CASAGNYGYTF
D gene: .; J gene: TRBJ1-6; clone size: .; V gene: TRBV28; CDR3 DNA: TGTGCCAGCAGTAGCTACAGGAATTCACCCCTCCACTTT; CDR3 protein: CASSSYRNSPLHF
D gene: .; J gene: TRBJ2-7; clone size: .; V gene: TRBV18; CDR3 DNA: TGTGCCAGCTCACCCCCCACAAACTCCTACGAGCAGTACTTC; CDR3 protein: CASSPPTNSYEQYF
D gene: .; J gene: TRBJ1-4; clone size: few; V gene: TRBV6-2/TRBV6-3; CDR3 DNA: TGTGCCAGCAGTGGGGTCGTGACAGCTAATGAAAAACTGTTTTTT; CDR3 protein: CASSGVVTANEKLFF
D gene: .; J gene: TRBJ1-1; clone size: .; V gene: TRBV5-1; CDR3 DNA: TGCGCCAGCAGCAGGCAGGGGAACACTGAAGCTTTCTTT; CDR3 protein: CASSRQGNTEAFF
D gene: .; J gene: TRBJ2-4; clone size: .; V gene: TRBV18; CDR3 DNA: TGTGCCAGCACCGAAGTGGGTACGGGGGCCAAAAACATTCAGTACTTC; CDR3 protein: CASTEVGTGAKNIQYF
D gene: TRBD1; J gene: TRBJ2-7; clone size: .; V gene: TRBV4-3; CDR3 DNA: TGCGCCAGCAGCTTGGGGACAGGGCAAGCCTACGAGCAGTACTTC; CDR3 protein: CASSLGTGQAYEQYF
D gene: .; J gene: TRBJ1-5; clone size: .; V gene: TRBV4-3; CDR3 DNA: TGCGCCAGCAGCCAAGATTATGGGGCAGCGAGTAATCAGCCCCAGCATTTT; CDR3 protein: CASSQDYGAASNQPQHF
D gene: TRBD2; J gene: TRBJ2-7; clone size: .; V gene: TRBV28; CDR3 DNA: TGTGCCAGCAGTTACCCCATAGCGGGGGGGCTGAGCGAGCAGTACTTC; CDR3 protein: CASSYPIAGGLSEQYF
D gene: TRBD2; J gene: TRBJ2-1; clone size: .; V gene: TRBV28; CDR3 DNA: TGTGCCAGCAGGGGACTAGCGGGAGGTTACAATGAGCAGTTCTTC; CDR3 protein: CASRGLAGGYNEQFF
D gene: .; J gene: TRBJ1-5; clone size: .; V gene: TRBV4-3; CDR3 DNA: TGCGCCAGCAGCCAAGATCGGGGTCGGATTAATCAGCCCCAGCATTTT; CDR3 protein: CASSQDRGRINQPQHF